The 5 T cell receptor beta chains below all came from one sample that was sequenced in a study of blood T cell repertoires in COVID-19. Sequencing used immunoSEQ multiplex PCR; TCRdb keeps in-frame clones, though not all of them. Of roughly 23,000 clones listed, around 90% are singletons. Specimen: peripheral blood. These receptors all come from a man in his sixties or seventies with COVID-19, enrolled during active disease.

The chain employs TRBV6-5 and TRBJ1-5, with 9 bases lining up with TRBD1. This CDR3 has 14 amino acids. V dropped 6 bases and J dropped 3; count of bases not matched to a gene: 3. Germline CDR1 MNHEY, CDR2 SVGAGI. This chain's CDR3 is CASSWTGVNQPQHF. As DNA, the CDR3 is TGTGCCAGCAGCTGGACAGGGGTCAATCAGCCCCAGCATTTT.

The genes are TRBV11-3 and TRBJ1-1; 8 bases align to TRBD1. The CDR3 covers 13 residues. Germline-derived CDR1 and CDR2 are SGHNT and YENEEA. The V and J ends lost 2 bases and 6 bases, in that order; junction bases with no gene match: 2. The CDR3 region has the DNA TGTGCCAGCAGCTTACAGGGGGCCGCTGAAGCTTTCTTT. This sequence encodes CASSLQGAAEAFF.

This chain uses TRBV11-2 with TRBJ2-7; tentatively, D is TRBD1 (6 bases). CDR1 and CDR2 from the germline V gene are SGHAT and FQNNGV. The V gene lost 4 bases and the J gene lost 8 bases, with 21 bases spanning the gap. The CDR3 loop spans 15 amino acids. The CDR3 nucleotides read TGTGCCAGCAGCTCTTCAGGGGATTGGGTCGAGCAGCAGTACTTC. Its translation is CASSSSGDWVEQQYF.

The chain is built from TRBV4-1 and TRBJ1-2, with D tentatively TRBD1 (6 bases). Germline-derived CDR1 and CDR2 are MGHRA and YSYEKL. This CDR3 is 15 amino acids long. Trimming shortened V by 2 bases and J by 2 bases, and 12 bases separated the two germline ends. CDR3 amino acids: CASSQPRQANYGYTF. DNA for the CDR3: TGCGCCAGCAGCCAACCCCGACAGGCAAACTATGGCTACACCTTC.

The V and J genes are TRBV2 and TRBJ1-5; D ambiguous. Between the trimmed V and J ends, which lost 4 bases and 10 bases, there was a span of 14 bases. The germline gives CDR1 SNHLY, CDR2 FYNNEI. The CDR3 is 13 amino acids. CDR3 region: CASSVTTVYPQHF. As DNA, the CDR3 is TGTGCCAGCAGTGTCACCACAGTATATCCCCAGCATTTT.